The 6 T cell receptor beta chains given below trace back to one sample, sequenced in a study of blood T cell repertoires in COVID-19 (dated by TCRdb to the early 2020s). To prepare the library, the immunoSEQ multiplex PCR assay was applied. TCRdb took over this immuneACCESS table, retaining in-frame rearrangements with V and J assigned. Such tables are incomplete; in checked studies, under half of the missing clones stem from an unresolved V gene, and the remainder is unexplained. The sample data list about 180,000 clones, and 84% of these were observed just once. Clones ranked in the top ten supply 6.5% to 8.5% of the sample. Sequenced sample: peripheral blood. These receptors came from a human donor in a cohort sampled during active COVID-19.

The genes are TRBV2 and TRBJ2-5; D gene ambiguous. Germline V gene sequence: CDR1 SNHLY, CDR2 FYNNEI. The CDR3 runs to 13 residues. The V end lost 1 base, the J end lost 2 bases, and 5 bases lay between the germline ends. CDR3 in DNA: TGTGCCAGCAGTGAAGGCAGGCAAGAGACCCAGTACTTC. It translates to CASSEGRQETQYF.

The chain recombines TRBV3-1 (or the pseudogene TRBV3-2) with TRBJ2-3, with D possibly TRBD2 on 6 matching bases. The germline V gene encodes CDR1 LGHDT and CDR2 YNNKEL (reference sequence). The CDR3 consists of 16 residues. V was pared by 1 base and J by 5 bases, with 16 bases between. The CDR3 bases are TGTGCCAGCAGCCAAGCCCCTCTAGCGTCGGGAGATACGCAGTATTTT. Protein sequence: CASSQAPLASGDTQYF.

V is TRBV30 and J is TRBJ2-2, with 8 bases identical to TRBD1. CDR1 is GTSNPN, CDR2 SVGIG, per germline (reference sequence). This CDR3 comprises 19 residues. V was pared by 4 bases and J by 2 bases, with 18 bases of the junction left unmatched. The CDR3 DNA reads TGTGCCTGGATCGACACCAGGACAGGGCTATGGCCCAACACCGGGGAGCTGTTTTTT. As protein: CAWIDTRTGLWPNTGELFF.

This clone was observed once. The J gene is TRBJ1-2, the V gene TRBV4-1; no definite D call. Trimming left V 2 bases short and J 5 bases short, with 18 bases between. Germline-derived CDR1 and CDR2 are MGHRA and YSYEKL. The CDR3 has 16 amino acids. CDR3 region: CASSQPSLGVGYGYTF. The CDR3 coding sequence is TGCGCCAGCAGCCAACCATCCCTCGGGGTTGGGTATGGCTACACCTTC.

V is TRBV6-2 or TRBV6-3 and J is TRBJ2-3; maybe TRBD2 (5 bases). This CDR3 spans 12 amino acids. From germline, CDR1 is MNHEY and CDR2 SVGEGT. V lost 6 bases, J lost 8 bases, and 12 bases lay in between. The CDR3 bases are TGTGCCAGCAGCCCGTGGGGAGTTACGCAGTATTTT. Protein sequence: CASSPWGVTQYF.

The chain carries TRBV6-5 and TRBJ1-6; 7 nucleotides line up with TRBD1. The CDR3 extends over 15 amino acids. J was trimmed by 6 bases and V by 2 bases; bases with no gene match: 4. Per germline, CDR1 MNHEY and CDR2 SVGAGI. CDR3 in amino acids: CASSYAGQSNSPLHF. CDR3 bases: TGTGCCAGCAGTTACGCGGGACAGAGTAATTCACCCCTCCACTTT.